This entry describes one T cell receptor (beta chain). The data derive from a study of blood T cell repertoires in COVID-19. On the study more broadly: Sources were T cells, B-cell-depleted T cells, or PBMCs; the material itself was cDNA or gDNA.

How the authors handled the data: It was from reference gene primer amplification that nucleated cell counts were estimated. Clones were read by immunoSEQ multiplex PCR, and TCRdb kept only the in-frame ones, dropping some. V, J and clone size derive from that table, while D and trimming were established from the DNA sequence. Of some 210,000 clones detected, over 70% appear once; the ten largest clones hold 2.5% to 3.5%. This CDR3 contains 16 residues. Germline CDR1 is SGHDT and CDR2 is YYEEEE. V lost 1 base and J lost 0, with 12 bases in between. The sample was peripheral blood. The V call is TRBV5-6, the J call TRBJ2-3; D may be TRBD2 (5 bases). The sequence came from a man aged 50-59 years with active or convalescent COVID-19. This chain's CDR3 is CASSLKHGVSTDTQYF. The CDR3 bases are TGTGCCAGCAGCTTGAAGCACGGGGTTAGCACAGATACGCAGTATTTT.